The present entry profiles one T cell receptor beta chain with its context. Its antigen remains unknown. This record comes from a study of cytomegalovirus exposure and HLA in healthy donors. Overall study findings and caveats: In a later analysis, common viral pathogens appeared linked to several of the most significant clusters.

The germline CDR1 and CDR2 sequences are LNHDA and SQIVND (reference sequence). CDR3 length: 12 residues. V lost 10 bases, J lost 2 bases, and 2 bases stayed unmatched. A multiplex PCR was run with 60 Vbeta primers and 13 Jbeta primers. TCRdb's table, derived via immunoSEQ multiplex PCR, lists solely in-frame clones and lacks some. Among under 200,000 clones listed, roughly four fifths were seen once. The chain links TRBV19 to TRBJ1-5, with 7 nucleotides matching TRBD1. Material for sequencing was PBMCs. The receptor comes from a female donor in good health and CMV-seronegative. The DNA of the CDR3 is TGTGCCACCGGGACAGGCAATCAGCCCCAGCATTTT. Translating it yields CATGTGNQPQHF.